The 14 T cell receptor beta chains presented below share a single source sample, sequenced in a study of T cells in women clearing cervical HPV infection. TCRdb's table, derived via immunoSEQ multiplex PCR, lists solely in-frame clones and lacks some. The table for this sample gives about 33,000 clones. Sequencing used blood buffy coat. The receptors shown here come from a woman between 18 and 75 years old with a cervical HPV16 infection that either progressed to CIN3+ or cleared (not recorded which).

Regarding this clone: The sequenced fragment ends 3 residues before the CDR3 boundary, so the rest is inferred from the germline J gene. The chain employs TRBV2 and TRBJ1-6, with 7 bases identical to TRBD1. CDR3 length: 13 amino acids. With V trimmed by 6 bases and J by 10 bases, 6 bases remained unmatched. Germline V gene lookup returns CDR1 SNHLY and CDR2 FYNNEI. The CDR3 sequence: CASREGARSPLHF. The sequenced CDR3 bases are TGTGCCAGCAGGGAGGGGGCTAGATCACCC.

As to this clone: The CDR3 end is not reached by the read, which stops 3 residues before it; the germline J gene fills it in. The chain couples TRBV5-1 to TRBJ2-7; D is possibly TRBD1 (5 bases). Germline CDR1 SGHRS, CDR2 YFSETQ. V lost 6 bases and J 2 bases, leaving 12 bases between the germline ends. The CDR3 has 13 residues. This chain's CDR3 is CASNKTDAYEQYF. The sequenced part of the CDR3 DNA is TGCGCCAGCAACAAGACAGATGCCTACGAG.

On this clone itself: The read is 3 residues too short to cover the CDR3 end, so that end is filled in from the germline J gene. The rearrangement uses TRBV19 and TRBJ1-2; D is unclear. Looked up from germline, CDR1 is LNHDA and CDR2 is SQIVND (reference sequence). The CDR3 has 14 residues. The sequenced part of the CDR3 DNA is TGTGCCAGTAGCCCCCGTAAGGGCAACAATGAC. This sequence encodes CASSPRKGNND. The entire CDR3 is CASSPRKGNNDYTF.

Regarding this clone: The CDR3 end is not reached by the read, which stops 3 residues before it; the germline J gene fills it in. This chain connects TRBV2 to TRBJ2-1, with a tentative D call TRBD1 (6 bases). The CDR3 totals 14 residues. With 3 bases removed from V and 9 bases from J, the gap between germline ends came to 15 bases. Germline V gene data show CDR1 as SNHLY and CDR2 as FYNNEI. CDR3 DNA, as far as it was read: TGTGCCAGCAGTGATCCCACAGGGTTCGGTGAG. This gives the protein CASSDPTGFGE. The complete CDR3 sequence is CASSDPTGFGEQFF.

Note on this clone: The read ends 3 residues shy of where the CDR3 ends; the end is completed using the germline J gene. The identical CDR3 is also encoded by other nucleotide sequences in the sample. This rearrangement joins TRBV7-3 to TRBJ1-3; D is uncertain. This CDR3 has 14 amino acids. The V and J ends lost 0 bases and 4 bases respectively, with 7 bases between them. Germline loops: CDR1 SGHTA, CDR2 FQGTGA. The DNA read from the CDR3 is TGTGCCAGCAGCTTAACTTCCCGGGGAAACACC. Protein sequence: CASSLTSRGNT. The entire CDR3 protein reads CASSLTSRGNTIYF.

Regarding this clone: The sequence runs out 3 residues before the end of the CDR3; the remainder is reconstructed from the germline J gene. The chain uses TRBV20-1 and TRBJ1-2; no definite D call. Per germline, CDR1 DFQATT and CDR2 SNEGSKA (reference sequence). The CDR3 runs 15 residues. The V end was cut by 0 bases, the J end by 3 bases, with 14 bases between. The CDR3 spells CSARDSGKSHYGYTF. Partial CDR3 DNA: TGCAGTGCTAGAGATAGCGGGAAATCCCACTATGGC.

Note on this clone: Read coverage stops 3 residues before the CDR3 terminus; the germline J gene supplies the remainder. The chain employs TRBV7-2 and TRBJ1-4; D unclear. V lost 5 bases and J lost 0, with 10 bases in between. CDR3 size: 15 residues. The germline CDR1 and CDR2 sequences are SGHTA and FQGNSA. CDR3 protein: CASSNSPATNEKLFF. The sequenced part of the CDR3 DNA is TGTGCCAGCAGCAACTCTCCCGCAACTAATGAAAAA.

About this clone itself: Coverage ceases 3 residues before the CDR3 finishes, and the germline J gene fills in the end. V is TRBV6-1 and J is TRBJ1-1; weak D call: TRBD1 (6 bases). Germline CDR1 is MNHNS and CDR2 is SASEGT. The CDR3 has 15 residues. V was trimmed by 2 bases and J by 5 bases, leaving 15 bases between them. The CDR3 here is CASSEFQGRQTEAFF. CDR3 DNA, as far as it was read: TGTGCCAGCAGTGAATTTCAGGGGCGGCAGACTGAA.

CDR3 protein: CASSPTRTGTDTQYF. Incomplete CDR3 DNA: TGTGCCAGCAGCCCCACCCGTACGGGCACAGATACG. The rearrangement joins TRBV7-2 to TRBJ2-3; D remains ambiguous. Sequencing ends 3 residues short of the CDR3 end; the germline J gene provides the rest. V dropped 5 bases and J dropped 1 base, with 13 bases sitting between them. Germline CDR1 is SGHTA and CDR2 is FQGNSA. This CDR3 has 15 residues.

Regarding this clone: Read coverage stops 3 residues before the CDR3 terminus; the germline J gene supplies the remainder. The V gene is TRBV19, the J gene TRBJ1-2; TRBD1 might be the D (5 bases). Trimming left V 5 bases short and J 0 bases short, with 19 bases between. This CDR3 has 17 amino acids. Germline CDR1 reads LNHDA; CDR2 reads SQIVND (reference sequence). CDR3 DNA, as far as it was read: TGTGCCAGTAGTGAACTCAGGGAGGACATCGCTAACTATGGC. Encoded protein: CASSELREDIANYG. The whole CDR3 sequence is CASSELREDIANYGYTF.

Worth noting for this clone: Read sequence stops 3 residues before the CDR3 end, and the germline J gene provides the missing end. V usage is TRBV7-6 and J usage is TRBJ1-2; TRBD1 might be the D (5 bases). Trimming shortened V by 1 base and J by 4 bases, and 10 bases separated the two germline ends. The CDR3 is 14 amino acids. Per germline, CDR1 SGHVS and CDR2 FNYEAQ. Here the CDR3 reads CASSLGSGGYGYTF. Partial CDR3 DNA: TGTGCCAGCAGCTTAGGCTCCGGGGGCTATGGC.

As to this clone: The read stops 3 residues short of the end of the CDR3; the missing end is completed from the germline J gene. The rearrangement uses TRBV20-1 and TRBJ2-7; TRBD1 matches 8 bases. This CDR3 contains 13 residues. V shed 1 base and J 1 base; nucleotides not matched to a gene: 0. Germline CDR1 is DFQATT and CDR2 is SNEGSKA (reference sequence). The DNA read from the CDR3 is TGCAGTGCTAGAGGACAGGGGTCCTACGAG. This translates into CSARGQGSYE. The full CDR3 protein reads CSARGQGSYEQYF.

Regarding this clone: The sequence runs out 3 residues before the end of the CDR3; the remainder is reconstructed from the germline J gene. The chain carries TRBV7-3 and TRBJ2-3, with D hard to call. V lost 5 bases to trimming and J lost 4 bases, with 13 bases between them. Germline assignment: CDR1 SGHTA and CDR2 FQGTGA. The CDR3 has 14 amino acids. The CDR3 sequence is CASSPPEGADTQYF. The sequenced CDR3 bases are TGTGCCAGCAGCCCCCCCGAAGGTGCAGATACG. Based on the CDR3 plus reference TRBV7-3 and TRBJ2-3, the full variable domain is GAGVSQTPSNKVTEKGKYVELRCDPISGHTALYWYRQSLGQGPEFLIYFQGTGAADDSGLPNDRFFAVRPEGSVSTLKIQRTERGDSAVYLCASSPPEGADTQYFGPGTRLTVL.

The chain's CDR3 is CASTPGQHFSYEQYF. Incomplete CDR3 DNA: TGTGCCAGCACCCCGGGACAACATTTCTCCTACGAG. The chain combines TRBV2 with TRBJ2-7; D possibly corresponds to TRBD1 (6 bases). From the germline J gene comes the end of the CDR3, since the read stops 3 residues before it. CDR3 length: 15 amino acids. Trimming took 7 bases from V and 0 from J, leaving 16 bases between them. From germline, CDR1 is SNHLY and CDR2 FYNNEI.